The 27 T cell receptor beta chains reported below all come from one sample, sequenced in a study of blood T cell repertoires in COVID-19. Assay used: immunoSEQ multiplex PCR; TCRdb lists only in-frame clones, some missing. The sample yields fewer than 200,000 clones, roughly 87% seen once. The sample comprised peripheral blood. The receptor set was obtained from a woman in her seventies with acute or convalescent COVID-19.

This rearrangement joins TRBV2 to TRBJ2-1, with D possibly matching TRBD2 (5 bases). V was trimmed by 10 bases and J by 8 bases, leaving 18 bases between them. Germline CDR1 reads SNHLY; CDR2 reads FYNNEI. CDR3 size: 13 residues. CDR3 sequence (DNA): TGTGCCACACACCTAGCATTTCTGGATGAGCAGTTCTTC. This sequence encodes CATHLAFLDEQFF.

V is TRBV28 and J is TRBJ1-2, with a possible D match to TRBD1 (5 bases). CDR1 is MDHEN, CDR2 SYDVKM, per germline. The CDR3 spans 15 residues. V lost 3 bases to trimming and J lost 1 base, with 12 bases between them. In nucleotides, the CDR3 is TGTGCCAGCAGTTTCTTGACAGAACTTAACTATGGCTACACCTTC. This encodes CASSFLTELNYGYTF.

The chain recombines TRBV10-3 with TRBJ2-5, with 7 bases identical to TRBD2. The germline gives CDR1 ENHRY, CDR2 SYGVKD. Trimming took 3 bases from V and 5 from J; bases not matched to a gene: 3. CDR3 length: 13 amino acids. As DNA, the CDR3 is TGTGCCATCAGTGATTGGGGGGGGGAGACCCAGTACTTC. Its translation is CAISDWGGETQYF.

The chain combines TRBV2 with TRBJ1-4, with D maybe TRBD1 (6 bases). V dropped 5 bases and J dropped 10 bases, with 17 bases sitting between them. Germline V CDR1 and CDR2: SNHLY, FYNNEI. The length of the CDR3 is 14 residues. CDR3 DNA sequence: TGTGCCAGCAGTCCTCTCCGGGACATAGGAAAACTGTTTTTT. This encodes CASSPLRDIGKLFF.

The gene calls are TRBV24-1 and TRBJ2-1, with D perhaps matching TRBD2 (5 bases). Germline CDR1 reads KGHDR; CDR2 reads SFDVKD. The CDR3 totals 16 residues. V dropped 5 bases and J dropped 5 bases, with 18 bases sitting between them. The CDR3 loop is CATSVFVTTGNNEQFF. The CDR3 region has the DNA TGTGCCACCAGTGTATTCGTAACTACCGGGAACAATGAGCAGTTCTTC.

This clone came up a few times. V is TRBV3-1 (or the pseudogene TRBV3-2) and J is TRBJ1-6, with D hard to call. V was shortened by 4 bases and J by 10 bases, with 14 bases between the two germline ends. Looked up from germline, CDR1 is LGHDT and CDR2 is YNNKEL (reference sequence). The CDR3 sequence is 14 residues long. In nucleotides, the CDR3 is TGTGCCAGCAGCCGTAGGGAGGAGTTGTCACCCCTCCACTTT. Translated, it gives CASSRREELSPLHF.

The chain recombines TRBV7-8 with TRBJ2-7; 10 bases are shared with TRBD1. Trimming at V came to 5 bases and at J to 5 bases, leaving 12 bases not matched to a gene. The germline V gene encodes CDR1 SGHVS and CDR2 FQNEAQ. The CDR3 covers 16 residues. The CDR3 reads CASSLAMGQGMHEQYF. For the CDR3, the DNA is TGTGCCAGCAGCCTTGCAATGGGACAGGGGATGCACGAGCAGTACTTC.

The chain employs TRBV4-2 and TRBJ1-2; 9 bases map to TRBD1. With V trimmed by 0 bases and J by 8 bases, 7 bases remained unmatched. Per germline, CDR1 LGHNA and CDR2 YNFKEQ. There are 15 residues in the CDR3. The CDR3 loop reads CASSQDRRDRVGYTF. The CDR3 nucleotides are TGTGCCAGCAGCCAAGATCGGCGGGACAGGGTGGGCTACACCTTC.

This clone was observed a single time. J is TRBJ2-2 and V is TRBV11-2; weak D call: TRBD1 (6 bases). The V and J ends lost 5 bases and 7 bases respectively, with 14 bases between them. Germline-derived CDR1 and CDR2 are SGHAT and FQNNGV. The CDR3 consists of 14 residues. The CDR3 coding sequence is TGTGCCAGCAGCCAGGTGGCAGGGGTCGGGGAGCTGTTTTTT. Its translation: CASSQVAGVGELFF.

The chain uses TRBV19 and TRBJ2-2, with D perhaps TRBD2 (6 bases). The CDR3 runs to 11 residues. The germline gives CDR1 LNHDA, CDR2 SQIVND (reference sequence). The ends were cut back, 11 bases at V and 11 bases at J, with 15 bases in the middle. CDR3 in amino acids: CAAGSTLELFF. The DNA for the CDR3 is TGTGCCGCCGGGAGTACCCTAGAGCTGTTTTTT.

This chain connects TRBV10-1 to TRBJ2-1, with 10 bases matching TRBD2. The CDR3 consists of 16 residues. V dropped 0 bases and J dropped 10; count of bases not matched to a gene: 9. Per germline, CDR1 WNHNN and CDR2 SYGVQD (reference sequence). The CDR3, as DNA: TGCGCCAGCAGTGAGTCAGGGCTAGCGGGAGTCGCCGAGCAGTTCTTC. It encodes CASSESGLAGVAEQFF.

CDR3 sequence: CASSQPGLAEQFF. The DNA for the CDR3 is TGCGCCAGCAGCCAGCCCGGACTAGCGGAACAGTTCTTC. The chain links TRBV5-1 to TRBJ2-1; the match to TRBD2 covers 10 bases. CDR3 length: 13 residues. Germline CDR1 is SGHRS and CDR2 is YFSETQ. J was trimmed by 13 bases and V by 4 bases; bases with no gene match: 8.

The chain uses TRBV7-8 and TRBJ1-3, with 7 bases lining up with TRBD1. CDR1 SGHVS and CDR2 FQNEAQ come from the germline V gene. The V segment lost 0 bases and the J segment 0 bases; nucleotides outside the gene matches: 5. The CDR3 runs 17 residues. The CDR3 region is CASSLAWDRSSGNTIYF. CDR3 DNA: TGTGCCAGCAGCTTAGCATGGGACAGAAGCTCTGGAAACACCATATATTTT.

About this clone: The junction does not match germline at one end; this may be a read error. This chain uses TRBV7-3 with TRBJ2-3, with D unresolved. CDR3 size: 14 residues. Per the germline V gene, CDR1 is SGHTA and CDR2 is FQGTGA. The CDR3 DNA reads TGTGTCAGCAGCTTAAAGTCGGGCACAGATACGCAGTATTTT. Amino acids: CVSSLKSGTDTQYF.

The rearrangement links TRBV7-2 to TRBJ2-7; 7 bases align to TRBD2. V shed 2 bases, J shed 7 bases, and the junction held 8 bases outside the gene matches. Germline-derived CDR1 and CDR2 are SGHTA and FQGNSA. The CDR3 is 14 residues long. The CDR3 bases are TGTGCCAGCAGCTTATCGGGCGGGAGTGGGGAGCAGTACTTC. This codes for CASSLSGGSGEQYF.

The gene calls are TRBV4-3 and TRBJ1-1; D not resolved. Between the trimmed V and J ends, which lost 0 bases and 4 bases, there was a span of 15 bases. The CDR3 has 16 amino acids. Germline V lookup: CDR1 LGHNA, CDR2 YSLEER. This CDR3 reads CASSQEFGLTGTEAFF. CDR3 DNA: TGCGCCAGCAGCCAAGAATTCGGCTTAACGGGCACTGAAGCTTTCTTT.

The chain links TRBV6-6 to TRBJ1-5, with a weak D call TRBD1 (6 bases). CDR1 and CDR2 from the germline V gene are MNHNY and SVGAGI (reference sequence). The CDR3 contains 15 residues. Trimming stripped 6 bases from V and 3 bases from J, with 15 bases between. CDR3 DNA sequence: TGTGCCAGCAGCATCTCCGGGACAAACAATCAGCCCCAGCATTTT. Translating it yields CASSISGTNNQPQHF.

J is TRBJ2-3 and V is TRBV7-2; maybe TRBD2 (5 bases). There are 16 residues in the CDR3. The germline gives CDR1 SGHTA, CDR2 FQGNSA. Trimming pared 3 bases from V and 0 bases from J, leaving 13 bases between. This chain's CDR3 is CASSFFSAESTDTQYF. CDR3 DNA sequence: TGTGCCAGCAGCTTTTTCTCAGCGGAAAGCACAGATACGCAGTATTTT.

V and J are TRBV6-2 or TRBV6-3 and TRBJ1-5; D gene ambiguous. The ends were cut back, 6 bases at V and 8 bases at J, with 11 bases in the middle. This CDR3 has 12 residues. From germline, CDR1 is MNHEY and CDR2 SVGEGT. The CDR3 region is CASSRLAEPQHF. The CDR3, as DNA: TGTGCCAGCAGCCGACTAGCTGAGCCCCAGCATTTT.

The rearrangement uses TRBV5-1 and TRBJ2-1, with 9 bases identical to TRBD1. CDR3 length: 15 residues. Losses at the gene ends were 3 bases for V and 7 bases for J; bases not matched to a gene: 8. Germline CDR1 SGHRS, CDR2 YFSETQ. The CDR3 DNA follows: TGCGCCAGCAGCTCGGACAGGGGTGAAGGGAATGAGCAGTTCTTC. It translates to CASSSDRGEGNEQFF.

The gene calls are TRBV19 and TRBJ1-1; TRBD1 matches at 9 bases. The CDR3 is made up of 13 amino acids. The ends lost 7 bases at V and 5 bases at J; junction bases unmatched: 5. Germline-derived CDR1 and CDR2 are LNHDA and SQIVND (reference sequence). DNA of the CDR3: TGTGCCAGTACCCTACAGGGGGCAACTGAAGCTTTCTTT. It specifies CASTLQGATEAFF.

This clone was detected a few times. The rearrangement links TRBV7-9 to TRBJ1-1, with D possibly being TRBD1 (5 bases). Germline lookup yields CDR1 SEHNR and CDR2 FQNEAQ (reference sequence). Trimming pared 5 bases from V and 4 bases from J, leaving 14 bases between. CDR3 size: 14 residues. The CDR3 sequence is CASSLGGLSTEAFF. The CDR3 DNA follows: TGTGCCAGCAGCCTGGGGGGGTTGAGCACTGAAGCTTTCTTT. The full variable domain, completed using reference TRBV7-9 and TRBJ1-1, is DTGVSQNPRHKITKRGQNVTFRCDPISEHNRLYWYRQTLGQGPEFLTYFQNEAQLEKSRLLSDRFSAERPKGSFSTLEIQRTEQGDSAMYLCASSLGGLSTEAFFGQGTRLTVV.

V is TRBV28 and J is TRBJ1-6; 7 nucleotides agree with TRBD1. With 6 bases clipped from V and 6 bases from J, the junction kept 11 bases outside the gene matches. In germline, CDR1 is MDHEN, CDR2 SYDVKM. The CDR3 has 16 amino acids. The CDR3 loop reads CASRRDRVEANSPLHF. The CDR3 region has the DNA TGTGCCAGCAGAAGAGACAGGGTTGAGGCTAATTCACCCCTCCACTTT.

CDR3 sequence reads: CASSLELSGSPVQYF. The DNA of the CDR3 is TGTGCCAGCAGCTTGGAACTTAGCGGGAGTCCGGTGCAGTACTTC. The chain is built from TRBV5-6 and TRBJ2-7; 9 positions match TRBD2. The CDR3 spans 15 residues. Germline assignment: CDR1 SGHDT and CDR2 YYEEEE. V shed 0 bases, J shed 9 bases, and the junction held 10 bases outside the gene matches.

V gene TRBV15 combines with J gene TRBJ2-2; 8 bases match TRBD2. The V and J ends lost 0 bases and 0 bases, in that order; junction bases with no gene match: 3. Per germline, CDR1 LNHNV and CDR2 YYDKDF (reference sequence). The CDR3 is 17 amino acids. The CDR3 is CATSRDPGLANTGELFF. CDR3 DNA sequence: TGTGCCACCAGCAGAGATCCGGGACTAGCGAACACCGGGGAGCTGTTTTTT.

The chain links TRBV11-2 to TRBJ2-3; D perhaps matches TRBD2 (5 bases). V lost 6 bases and J lost 6, with 16 bases in between. Germline V CDR1 and CDR2: SGHAT, FQNNGV. The CDR3 spans 14 residues. The CDR3 protein is CASSRGGRSDTQYF. In DNA form, the CDR3 reads TGTGCCAGCAGTCGAGGAGGACGCTCGGATACGCAGTATTTT.

This chain connects TRBV7-2 to TRBJ2-6; 7 positions match TRBD1. This CDR3 is built from 18 residues. Trimming cost V 1 base and J 0 bases; bases outside gene matches: 6. CDR1 SGHTA and CDR2 FQGNSA come from the germline V gene. The CDR3 protein is CASSLVPGGRSGANVLTF. The CDR3 DNA reads as TGTGCCAGCAGCTTAGTCCCAGGGGGTCGCTCTGGGGCCAACGTCCTGACTTTC.